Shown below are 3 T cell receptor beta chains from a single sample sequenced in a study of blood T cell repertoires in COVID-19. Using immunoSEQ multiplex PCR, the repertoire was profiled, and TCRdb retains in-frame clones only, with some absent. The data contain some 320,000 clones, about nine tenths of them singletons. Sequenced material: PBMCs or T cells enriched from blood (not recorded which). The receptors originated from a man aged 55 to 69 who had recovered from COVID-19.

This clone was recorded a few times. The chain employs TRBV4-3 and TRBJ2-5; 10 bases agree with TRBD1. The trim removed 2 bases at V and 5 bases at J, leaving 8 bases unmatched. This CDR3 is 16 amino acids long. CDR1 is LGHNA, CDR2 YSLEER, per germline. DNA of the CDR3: TGCGCCAGCAGCCAAACGGGACAGGGGTTCGGCGAGACCCAGTACTTC. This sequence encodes CASSQTGQGFGETQYF.

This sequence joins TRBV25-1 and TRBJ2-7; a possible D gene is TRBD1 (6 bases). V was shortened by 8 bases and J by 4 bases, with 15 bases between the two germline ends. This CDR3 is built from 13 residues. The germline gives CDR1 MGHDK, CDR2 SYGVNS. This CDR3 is CASGFAGTYEQYF. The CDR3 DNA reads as TGTGCCAGCGGGTTTGCAGGGACATACGAGCAGTACTTC.

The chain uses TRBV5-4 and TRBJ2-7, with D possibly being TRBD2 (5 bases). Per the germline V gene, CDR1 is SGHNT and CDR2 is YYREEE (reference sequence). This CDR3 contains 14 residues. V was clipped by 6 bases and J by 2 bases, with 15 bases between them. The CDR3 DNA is TGTGCCAGCACCGGGTGGACTGGACCCTACGAGCAGTACTTC. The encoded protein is CASTGWTGPYEQYF.